One and the same sample provided the 10 T cell receptor beta chains below, sequenced in a study of T cell changes during pregnancy in multiple sclerosis. Sequencing used immunoSEQ multiplex PCR; TCRdb keeps in-frame clones, though not all of them. The sample yields 15,000 to 25,000 clones, 70% to 90% seen once. The input for sequencing was CD8+ T cells from peripheral blood mononuclear cells, taken in the third trimester of pregnancy. The source of these receptors is a female donor in good health, enrolled as a control in a pregnancy study.

J is TRBJ2-1 and V is TRBV5-1; no definite D call. The ends were cut back, 0 bases at V and 6 bases at J, with 10 bases in the middle. The CDR3 runs to 14 residues. Germline lookup yields CDR1 SGHRS and CDR2 YFSETQ. The CDR3, as DNA: TGCGCCAGCAGCTTGGTTCTGGGCATCAATGAGCAGTTCTTC. It translates to CASSLVLGINEQFF.

The chain uses TRBV7-9 and TRBJ1-1; 7 bases align to TRBD1. Germline trimming cut 10 bases from V and 0 bases from J; bases unmatched to any gene: 5. Germline CDR1 reads SEHNR; CDR2 reads FQNEAQ (reference sequence). This CDR3 has 13 amino acids. DNA of the CDR3: TGTGCCACCCTGGACAGGTTGAACACTGAAGCTTTCTTT. Its translation: CATLDRLNTEAFF.

The chain couples TRBV5-6 to TRBJ2-7; tentatively, D is TRBD2 (7 bases). Trimming shortened V by 3 bases and J by 2 bases, and 12 bases separated the two germline ends. The germline V gene encodes CDR1 SGHDT and CDR2 YYEEEE. The CDR3 sequence is 14 residues long. CDR3 loop: CASSWGGGAYEQYF. CDR3 coding DNA: TGTGCCAGCAGCTGGGGAGGGGGGGCCTACGAGCAGTACTTC.

This chain joins TRBV4-3 and TRBJ2-1; 11 bases line up with TRBD1. CDR1 LGHNA and CDR2 YSLEER come from the germline V gene. The CDR3 extends over 16 amino acids. V shed 0 bases, J shed 8 bases, and the junction held 6 bases outside the gene matches. The CDR3 region is CASSQDGTGGSDEQFF. CDR3 DNA: TGCGCCAGCAGCCAAGATGGGACAGGGGGGAGTGATGAGCAGTTCTTC.

The rearrangement uses TRBV4-2 and TRBJ2-7; TRBD2 matches at 9 bases. In germline, CDR1 is LGHNA, CDR2 YNFKEQ. The trim removed 0 bases at V and 6 bases at J, leaving 9 bases unmatched. This CDR3 has 16 amino acids. The CDR3 nucleotides read TGTGCCAGCAGCCAAGATGAGGGCGGGGGGGCCGCCGAGCAGTACTTC. Encoded protein: CASSQDEGGGAAEQYF.

The chain links TRBV4-3 to TRBJ2-3; TRBD1 aligns across 7 bases. V lost 11 bases, J lost 4 bases, and 6 bases stayed unmatched. The CDR3 totals 12 residues. Germline V lookup: CDR1 LGHNA, CDR2 YSLEER. The DNA of the CDR3 is TGCGCCCCAAAAGGGGGCGCAGATACGCAGTATTTT. Its translation is CAPKGGADTQYF.

This sequence joins TRBV27 and TRBJ2-2; TRBD2 might be the D (6 bases). The CDR3 length is 17 residues. Trimming took 0 bases from V and 4 from J, leaving 15 bases between them. Germline CDR1 is MNHEY and CDR2 is SMNVEV (reference sequence). The CDR3 loop reads CASSLSFGDLITGELFF. DNA for the CDR3: TGTGCCAGCAGTTTATCGTTCGGGGACTTGATCACCGGGGAGCTGTTTTTT.

The chain employs TRBV7-9 and TRBJ2-3; TRBD2 agrees at 7 bases. V was pared by 1 base and J by 3 bases, with 4 bases of the junction left unmatched. This CDR3 has 15 amino acids. Germline V CDR1 and CDR2: SEHNR, FQNEAQ (reference sequence). The chain's CDR3 is CASSLVGGGTDTQYF. Written as DNA, the CDR3 is TGTGCCAGCAGCTTAGTCGGCGGGGGAACAGATACGCAGTATTTT.

This clone has just one count. The V call is TRBV5-4, the J call TRBJ2-2; tentative D call: TRBD2 (5 bases). V gave up 4 bases and J gave up 2 bases, with 9 bases separating them. The CDR3 totals 14 residues. Germline-derived CDR1 and CDR2 are SGHNT and YYREEE (reference sequence). CDR3 DNA: TGTGCCAGCAGCACCGGACTCAACACCGGGGAGCTGTTTTTT. Encoded protein: CASSTGLNTGELFF.

Comment on this clone: The same CDR3 is also encoded by other DNA sequences in this sample. The CDR3 sequence: CASSQGLAGSYEQYF. The CDR3 coding sequence is TGCGCCAGCAGCCAAGGACTAGCGGGGTCCTACGAGCAGTACTTC. The chain combines TRBV4-3 with TRBJ2-7; TRBD2 agrees at 11 bases. Germline loops: CDR1 LGHNA, CDR2 YSLEER. Unmatched junction bases numbered 0, after V lost 1 base and J lost 1 base. The length of the CDR3 is 15 residues.